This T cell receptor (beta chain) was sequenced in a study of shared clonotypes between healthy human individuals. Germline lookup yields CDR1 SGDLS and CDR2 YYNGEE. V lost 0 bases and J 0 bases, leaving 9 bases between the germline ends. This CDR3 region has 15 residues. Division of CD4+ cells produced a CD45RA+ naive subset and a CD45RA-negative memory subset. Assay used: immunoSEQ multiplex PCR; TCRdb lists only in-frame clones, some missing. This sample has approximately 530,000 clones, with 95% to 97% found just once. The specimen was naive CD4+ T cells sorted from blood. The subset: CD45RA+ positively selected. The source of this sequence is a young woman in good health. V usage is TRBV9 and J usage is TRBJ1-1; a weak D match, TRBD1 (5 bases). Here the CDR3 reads CASSVVSGVNTEAFF. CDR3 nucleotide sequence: TGTGCCAGCAGCGTAGTGTCGGGGGTGAACACTGAAGCTTTCTTT.